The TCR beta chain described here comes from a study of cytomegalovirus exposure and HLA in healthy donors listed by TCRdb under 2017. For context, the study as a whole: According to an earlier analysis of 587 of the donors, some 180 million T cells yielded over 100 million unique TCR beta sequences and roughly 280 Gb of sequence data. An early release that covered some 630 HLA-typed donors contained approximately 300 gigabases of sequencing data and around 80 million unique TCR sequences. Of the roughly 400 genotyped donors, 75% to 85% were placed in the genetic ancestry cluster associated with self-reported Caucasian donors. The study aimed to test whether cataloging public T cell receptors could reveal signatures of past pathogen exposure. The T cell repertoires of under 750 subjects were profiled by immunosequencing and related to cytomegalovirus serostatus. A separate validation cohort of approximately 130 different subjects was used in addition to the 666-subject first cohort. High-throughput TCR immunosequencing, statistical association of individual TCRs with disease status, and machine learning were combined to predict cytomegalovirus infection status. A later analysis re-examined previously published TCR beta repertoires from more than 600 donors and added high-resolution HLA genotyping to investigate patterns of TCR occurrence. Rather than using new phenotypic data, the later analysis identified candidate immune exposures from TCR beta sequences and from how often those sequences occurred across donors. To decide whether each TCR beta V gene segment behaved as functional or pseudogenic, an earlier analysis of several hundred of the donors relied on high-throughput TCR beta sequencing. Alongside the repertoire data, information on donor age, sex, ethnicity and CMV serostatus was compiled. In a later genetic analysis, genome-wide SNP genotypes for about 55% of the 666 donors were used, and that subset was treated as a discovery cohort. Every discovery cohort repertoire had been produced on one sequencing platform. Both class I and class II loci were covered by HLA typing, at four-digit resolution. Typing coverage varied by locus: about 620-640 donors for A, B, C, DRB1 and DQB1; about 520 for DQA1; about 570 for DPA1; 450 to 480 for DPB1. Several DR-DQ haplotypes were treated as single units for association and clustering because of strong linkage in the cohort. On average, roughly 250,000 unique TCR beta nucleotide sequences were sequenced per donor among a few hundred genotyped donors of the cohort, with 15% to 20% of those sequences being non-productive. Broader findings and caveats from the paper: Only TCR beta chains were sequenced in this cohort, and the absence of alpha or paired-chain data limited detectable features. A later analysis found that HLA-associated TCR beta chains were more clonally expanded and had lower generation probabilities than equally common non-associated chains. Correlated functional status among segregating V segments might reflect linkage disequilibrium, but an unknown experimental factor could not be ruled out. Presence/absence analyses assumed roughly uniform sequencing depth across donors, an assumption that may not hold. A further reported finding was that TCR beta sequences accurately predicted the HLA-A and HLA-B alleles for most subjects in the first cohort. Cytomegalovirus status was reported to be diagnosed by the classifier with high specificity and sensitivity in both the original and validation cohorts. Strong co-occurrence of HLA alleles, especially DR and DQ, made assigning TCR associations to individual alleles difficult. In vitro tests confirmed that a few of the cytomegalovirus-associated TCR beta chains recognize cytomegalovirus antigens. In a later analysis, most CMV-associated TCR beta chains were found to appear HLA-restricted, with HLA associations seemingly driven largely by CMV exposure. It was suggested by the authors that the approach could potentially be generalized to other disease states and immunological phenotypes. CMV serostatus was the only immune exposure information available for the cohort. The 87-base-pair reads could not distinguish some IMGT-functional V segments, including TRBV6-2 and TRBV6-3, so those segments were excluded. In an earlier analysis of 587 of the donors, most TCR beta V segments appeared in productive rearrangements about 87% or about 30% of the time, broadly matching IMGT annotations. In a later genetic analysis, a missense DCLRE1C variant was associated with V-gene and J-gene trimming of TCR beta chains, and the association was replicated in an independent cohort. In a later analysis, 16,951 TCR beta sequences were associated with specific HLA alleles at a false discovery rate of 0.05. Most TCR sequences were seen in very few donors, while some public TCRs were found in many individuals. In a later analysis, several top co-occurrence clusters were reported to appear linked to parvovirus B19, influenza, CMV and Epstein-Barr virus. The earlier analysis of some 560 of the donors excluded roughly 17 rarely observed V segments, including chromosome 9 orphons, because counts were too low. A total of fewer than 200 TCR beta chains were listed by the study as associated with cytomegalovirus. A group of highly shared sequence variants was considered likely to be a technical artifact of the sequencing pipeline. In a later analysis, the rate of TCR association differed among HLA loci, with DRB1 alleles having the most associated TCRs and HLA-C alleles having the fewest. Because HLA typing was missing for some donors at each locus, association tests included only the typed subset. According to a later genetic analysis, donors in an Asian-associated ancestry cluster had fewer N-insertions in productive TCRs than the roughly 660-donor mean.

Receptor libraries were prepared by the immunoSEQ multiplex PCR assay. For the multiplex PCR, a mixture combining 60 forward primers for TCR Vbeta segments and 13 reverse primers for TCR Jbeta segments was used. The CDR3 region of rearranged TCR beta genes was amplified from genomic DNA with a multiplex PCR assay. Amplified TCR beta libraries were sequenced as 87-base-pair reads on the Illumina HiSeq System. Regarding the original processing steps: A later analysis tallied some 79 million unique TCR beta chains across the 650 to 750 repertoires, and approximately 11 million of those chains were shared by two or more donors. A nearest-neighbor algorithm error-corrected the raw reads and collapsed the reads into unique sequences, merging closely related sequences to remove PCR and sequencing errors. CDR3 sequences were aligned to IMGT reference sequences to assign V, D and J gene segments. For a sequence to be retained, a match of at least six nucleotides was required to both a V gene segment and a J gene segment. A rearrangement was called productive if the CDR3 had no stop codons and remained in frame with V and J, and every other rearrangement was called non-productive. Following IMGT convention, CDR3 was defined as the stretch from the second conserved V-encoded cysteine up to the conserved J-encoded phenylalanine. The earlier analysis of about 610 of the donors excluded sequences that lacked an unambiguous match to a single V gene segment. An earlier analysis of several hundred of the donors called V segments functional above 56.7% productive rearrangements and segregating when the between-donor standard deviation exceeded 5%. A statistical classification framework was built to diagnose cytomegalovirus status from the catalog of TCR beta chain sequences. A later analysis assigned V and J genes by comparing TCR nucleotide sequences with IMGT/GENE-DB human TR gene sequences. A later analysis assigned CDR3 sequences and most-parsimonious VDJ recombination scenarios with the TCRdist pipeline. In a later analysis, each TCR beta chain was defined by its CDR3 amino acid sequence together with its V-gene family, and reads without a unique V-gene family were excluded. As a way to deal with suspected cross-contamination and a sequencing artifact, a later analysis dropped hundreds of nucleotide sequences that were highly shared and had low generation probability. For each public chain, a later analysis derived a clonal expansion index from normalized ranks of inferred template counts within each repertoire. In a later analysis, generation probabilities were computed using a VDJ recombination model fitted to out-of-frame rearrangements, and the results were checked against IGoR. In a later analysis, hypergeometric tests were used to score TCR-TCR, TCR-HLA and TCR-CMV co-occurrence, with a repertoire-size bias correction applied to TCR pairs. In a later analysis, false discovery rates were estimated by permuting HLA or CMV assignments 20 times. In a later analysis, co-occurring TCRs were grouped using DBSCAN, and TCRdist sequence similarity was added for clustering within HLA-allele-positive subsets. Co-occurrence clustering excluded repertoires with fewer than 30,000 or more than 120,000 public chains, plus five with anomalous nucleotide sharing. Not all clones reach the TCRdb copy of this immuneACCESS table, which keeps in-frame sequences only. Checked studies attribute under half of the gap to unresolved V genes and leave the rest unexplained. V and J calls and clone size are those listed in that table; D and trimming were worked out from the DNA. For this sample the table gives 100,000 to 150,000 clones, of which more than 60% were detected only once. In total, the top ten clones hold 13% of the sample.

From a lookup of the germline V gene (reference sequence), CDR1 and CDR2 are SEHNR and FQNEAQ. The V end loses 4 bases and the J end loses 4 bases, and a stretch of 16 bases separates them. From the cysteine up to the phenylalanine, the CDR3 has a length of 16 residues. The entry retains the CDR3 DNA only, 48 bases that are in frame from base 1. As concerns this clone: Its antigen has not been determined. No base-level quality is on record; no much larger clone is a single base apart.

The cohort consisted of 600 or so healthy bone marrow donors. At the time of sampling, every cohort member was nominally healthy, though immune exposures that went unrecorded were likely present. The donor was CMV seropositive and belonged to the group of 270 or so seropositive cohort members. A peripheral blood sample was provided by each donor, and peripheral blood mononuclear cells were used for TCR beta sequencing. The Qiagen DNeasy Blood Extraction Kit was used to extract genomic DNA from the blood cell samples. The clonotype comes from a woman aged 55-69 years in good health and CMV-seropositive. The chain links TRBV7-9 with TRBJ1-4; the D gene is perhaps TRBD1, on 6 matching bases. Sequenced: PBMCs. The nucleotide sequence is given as TGTGCCAGCAGCTATGAGACCGGGACATTTAATGAAAAACTGTTTTTT. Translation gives CASSYETGTFNEKLFF.